What follows describes a single TCR beta chain. Its antigen target is currently unknown. Base qualities are not at hand, and no much larger clone is one base apart. Per the germline V gene, SGHTA is the CDR1 and FQGNSA is the CDR2. V ends up 5 bases short and J 6 bases short, with an unmatched junction base count of 8. Counted from cysteine to phenylalanine, this CDR3 has 14 amino acids. The CDR3 DNA has 42 bases and is translated from base 1. Separate from the roughly 700-subject first cohort, the validation cohort of about 120 subjects was the group to which the donors belonged. Library preparation employed the immunoSEQ multiplex PCR assay. Processing in the source paper ran as follows. A statistical classification framework was built for diagnosing cytomegalovirus status from the catalog of TCR beta chain sequences. This is the immuneACCESS table as TCRdb keeps it, with only in-frame sequences that have V and J called. A part of the clones is gone; compared with another copy, unresolved V genes explain less than half, and the rest is unexplained. V and J calls and clone size are given by that table; D and trimming were obtained from the DNA. This sample is represented by around 130,000 clones; about 84% of them were singletons. The top ten constitute roughly 2% of the sample.

This entry comes from a study of cytomegalovirus exposure and HLA in healthy donors (dated by TCRdb to about 2017). For the study in its entirety: The roughly 700 repertoires of the first cohort and the 110 or so validation repertoires were produced on the same platform, according to a later analysis. To predict cytomegalovirus infection status, the study combined high-throughput TCR immunosequencing, statistical association of individual TCRs with disease status, and machine learning. Along with the approximately 650-subject first cohort, a separate validation cohort of around 110 different subjects was used. The study aimed to test whether cataloging public T cell receptors could reveal signatures of past pathogen exposure. The paper's findings and limits, for the study overall: The study listed 164 TCR beta chains as associated with cytomegalovirus. A later analysis lacked HLA typing for the validation cohort, so it scored co-occurrence in that cohort across all 110 or so repertoires. A few of the identified cytomegalovirus-associated TCR beta chains were confirmed in vitro to be specific for cytomegalovirus antigens. It was suggested by the authors that the approach could potentially be generalized to other disease states and immunological phenotypes. In a later analysis, TCRs clustered in the first cohort were found to also tend to co-occur in the roughly 130 validation repertoires, with 90% to 95% of cluster scores above 0. In both the original and validation cohorts, the classifier was reported to diagnose cytomegalovirus status with high specificity and sensitivity. Across donors, most TCR sequences were observed very rarely, whereas some public TCRs were present in many individuals.

The sequenced material came from PBMCs. This sequence originates from a woman younger than 45 in good health and CMV-seronegative. The chain was built from TRBV7-2 and TRBJ1-2, and TRBD1 matches 8 of the central bases. The encoded CDR3 is CASSPRQGWHGYTF. The DNA sequence is as follows: TGTGCCAGCAGCCCCAGACAGGGGTGGCATGGCTACACCTTC.